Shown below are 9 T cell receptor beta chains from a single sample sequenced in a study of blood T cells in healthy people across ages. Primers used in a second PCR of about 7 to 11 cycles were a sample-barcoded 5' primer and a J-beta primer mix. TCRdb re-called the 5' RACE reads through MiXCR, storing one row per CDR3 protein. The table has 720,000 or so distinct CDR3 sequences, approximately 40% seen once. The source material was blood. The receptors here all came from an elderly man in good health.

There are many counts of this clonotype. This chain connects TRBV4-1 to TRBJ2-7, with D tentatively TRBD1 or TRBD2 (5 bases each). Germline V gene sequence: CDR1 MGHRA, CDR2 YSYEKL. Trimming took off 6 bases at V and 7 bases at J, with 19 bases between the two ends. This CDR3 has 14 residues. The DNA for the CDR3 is TGCGCCAGCAGGAGGGATCCTCTAAAGGGGGAGCAGTACTTC. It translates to CASRRDPLKGEQYF.

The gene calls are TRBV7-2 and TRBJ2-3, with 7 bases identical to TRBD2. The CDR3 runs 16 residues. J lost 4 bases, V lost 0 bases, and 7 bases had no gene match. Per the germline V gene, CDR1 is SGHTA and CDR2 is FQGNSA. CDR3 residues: CASSLAVGRVADTQYF. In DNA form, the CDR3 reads TGTGCCAGCAGCTTAGCAGTTGGGAGGGTGGCAGATACGCAGTATTTT.

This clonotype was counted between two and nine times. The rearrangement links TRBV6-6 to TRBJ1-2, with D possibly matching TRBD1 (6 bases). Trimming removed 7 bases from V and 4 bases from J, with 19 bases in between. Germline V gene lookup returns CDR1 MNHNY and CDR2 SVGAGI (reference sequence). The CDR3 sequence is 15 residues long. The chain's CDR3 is CASTNPRTARYGYTF. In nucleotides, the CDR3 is TGTGCCAGCACCAACCCCCGGACAGCTCGCTATGGCTACACCTTC.

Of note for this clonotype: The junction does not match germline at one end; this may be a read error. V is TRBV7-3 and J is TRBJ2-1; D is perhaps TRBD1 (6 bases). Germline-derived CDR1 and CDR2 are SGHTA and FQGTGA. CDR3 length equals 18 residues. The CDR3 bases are TGTGCCAGCAGCCCAGACCCAGGGGCGAACCCCCTATACAAGGAGCAGTTCTTC. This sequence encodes CASSPDPGANPLYKEQFF.

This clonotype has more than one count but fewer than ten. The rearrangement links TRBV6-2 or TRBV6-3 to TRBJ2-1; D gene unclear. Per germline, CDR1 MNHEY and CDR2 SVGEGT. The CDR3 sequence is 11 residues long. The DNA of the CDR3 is TGTGCAGCAGGCCGAACCAATGAGCAGTTCTTC. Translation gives CAAGRTNEQFF.

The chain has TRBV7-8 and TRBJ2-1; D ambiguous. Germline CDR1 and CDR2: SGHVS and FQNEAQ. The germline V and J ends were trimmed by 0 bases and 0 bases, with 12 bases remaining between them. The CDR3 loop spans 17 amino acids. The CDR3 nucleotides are TGTGCCAGCAGCTTAGCGGTCGCAGGTACCTCCTACAATGAGCAGTTCTTC. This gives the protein CASSLAVAGTSYNEQFF.

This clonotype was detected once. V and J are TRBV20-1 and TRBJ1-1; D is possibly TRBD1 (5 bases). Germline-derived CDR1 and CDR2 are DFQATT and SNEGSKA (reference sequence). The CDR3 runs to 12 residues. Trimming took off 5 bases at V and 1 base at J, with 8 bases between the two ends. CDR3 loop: CSALGGNTEAFF. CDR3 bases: TGCAGTGCTTTGGGGGGGAACACTGAAGCTTTCTTT.

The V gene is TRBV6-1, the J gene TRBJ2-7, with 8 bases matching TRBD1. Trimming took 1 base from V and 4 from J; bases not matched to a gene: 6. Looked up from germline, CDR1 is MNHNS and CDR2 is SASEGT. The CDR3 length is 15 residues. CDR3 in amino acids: CASSEGTGSWYEQYF. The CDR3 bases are TGTGCCAGCAGTGAAGGGACAGGGAGTTGGTACGAGCAGTACTTC.

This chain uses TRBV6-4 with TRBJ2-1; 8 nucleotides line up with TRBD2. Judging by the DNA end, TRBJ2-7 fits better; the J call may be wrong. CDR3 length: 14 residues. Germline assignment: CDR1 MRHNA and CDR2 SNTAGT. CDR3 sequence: CASSLLAGYNEQYF. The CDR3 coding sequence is TGTGCCAGCAGTCTTTTAGCGGGATACAATGAGCAGTACTTC.